This T cell receptor (beta chain) emerged from a study of beta chain features in type 1 diabetes. Reverse transcription of all isolated RNA meant that expressed TCRB transcripts were sequenced. Produced via immunoSEQ multiplex PCR; TCRdb's table is partial and in-frame only. Of hundreds of thousands of clones in the sample, roughly a sixth are singletons; the top ten hold about 0.025%. Germline CDR1 is SEHNR and CDR2 is FQNEAQ (reference sequence). The CDR3 extends over 18 amino acids. The ends were cut back, 5 bases at V and 0 bases at J, with 17 bases in the middle. This clone has a handful of counts. Its matching antigen is unknown. Study-level points and caveats: VDJ junctions in type 1 diabetes patients carried more deletions and fewer insertions.

The TCR was taken from a woman younger than 35 in good health. Sequencing input: naive CD4+ T cells from blood. The genes are TRBV7-9 and TRBJ2-6; D is ambiguous. CDR3 amino acids: CASSVTTLPSSGANVLTF. For the CDR3, the DNA is TGTGCCAGCAGCGTAACCACGTTGCCGAGCTCTGGGGCCAACGTCCTGACTTTC.